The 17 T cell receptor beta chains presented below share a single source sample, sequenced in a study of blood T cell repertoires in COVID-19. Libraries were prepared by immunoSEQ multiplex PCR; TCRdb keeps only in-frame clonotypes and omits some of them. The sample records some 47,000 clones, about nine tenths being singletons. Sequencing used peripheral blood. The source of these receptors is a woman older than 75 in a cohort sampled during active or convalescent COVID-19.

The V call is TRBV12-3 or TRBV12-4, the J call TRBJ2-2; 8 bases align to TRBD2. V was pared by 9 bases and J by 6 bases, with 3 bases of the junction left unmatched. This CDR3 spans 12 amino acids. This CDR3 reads CASAGGAGELFF. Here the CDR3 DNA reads TGTGCCAGTGCCGGGGGGGCCGGGGAGCTGTTTTTT.

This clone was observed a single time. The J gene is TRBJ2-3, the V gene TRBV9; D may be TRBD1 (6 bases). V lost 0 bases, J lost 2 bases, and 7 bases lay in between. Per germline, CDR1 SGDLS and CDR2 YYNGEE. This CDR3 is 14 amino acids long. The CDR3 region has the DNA TGTGCCAGCAGCGTAGACAGGGCCACAGATACGCAGTATTTT. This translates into CASSVDRATDTQYF.

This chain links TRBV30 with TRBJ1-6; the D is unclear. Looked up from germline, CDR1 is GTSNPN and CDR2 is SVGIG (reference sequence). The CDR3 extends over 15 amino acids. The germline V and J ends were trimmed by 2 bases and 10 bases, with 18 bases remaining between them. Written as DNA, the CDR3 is TGTGCCTGGAGTAGTGGAGGATCCGGCGGGTCACCCCTCCACTTT. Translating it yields CAWSSGGSGGSPLHF. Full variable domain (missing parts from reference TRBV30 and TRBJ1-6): SQTIHQWPATLVQPVGSPLSLECTVEGTSNPNLYWYRQAAGRGLQLLFYSVGIGQISSEVPQNLSASRPQDRQFILSSKKLLLSDSGFYLCAWSSGGSGGSPLHFGNGTRLTVT.

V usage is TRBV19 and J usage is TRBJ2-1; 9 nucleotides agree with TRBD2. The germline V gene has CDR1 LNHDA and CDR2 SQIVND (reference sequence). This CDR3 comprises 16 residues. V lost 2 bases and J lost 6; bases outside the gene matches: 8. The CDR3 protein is CASSIIGGRASNEQFF. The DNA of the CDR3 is TGTGCCAGTAGTATAATAGGCGGGAGGGCCAGCAATGAGCAGTTCTTC.

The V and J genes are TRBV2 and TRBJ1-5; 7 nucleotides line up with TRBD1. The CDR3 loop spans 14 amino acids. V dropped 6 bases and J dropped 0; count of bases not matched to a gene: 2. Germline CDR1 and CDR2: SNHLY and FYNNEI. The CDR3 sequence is CASSGTDSNQPQHF. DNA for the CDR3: TGTGCCAGCAGCGGGACAGATAGCAATCAGCCCCAGCATTTT.

CDR3 residues: CAISVGVIGYGYTF. The CDR3 DNA follows: TGTGCCATCAGTGTGGGAGTCATCGGCTATGGCTACACCTTC. V and J are TRBV10-3 and TRBJ1-2; D remains unclear. The CDR3 is 14 amino acids. V gave up 4 bases and J gave up 4 bases, with 13 bases separating them. Per germline, CDR1 ENHRY and CDR2 SYGVKD.

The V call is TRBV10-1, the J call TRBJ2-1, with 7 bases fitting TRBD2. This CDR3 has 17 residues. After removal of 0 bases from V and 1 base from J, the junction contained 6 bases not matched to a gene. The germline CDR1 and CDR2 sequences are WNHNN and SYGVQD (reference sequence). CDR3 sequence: CASSESSSGGSYNEQFF. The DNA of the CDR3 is TGCGCCAGCAGTGAGTCCTCTTCGGGAGGTTCCTACAATGAGCAGTTCTTC.

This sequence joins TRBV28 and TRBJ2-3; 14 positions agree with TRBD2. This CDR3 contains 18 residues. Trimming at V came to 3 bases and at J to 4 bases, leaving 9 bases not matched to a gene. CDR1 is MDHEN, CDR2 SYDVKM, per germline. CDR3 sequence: CASSFLGLAGATSDTQYF. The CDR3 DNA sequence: TGTGCCAGCAGTTTCCTGGGACTAGCGGGGGCCACCTCAGATACGCAGTATTTT.

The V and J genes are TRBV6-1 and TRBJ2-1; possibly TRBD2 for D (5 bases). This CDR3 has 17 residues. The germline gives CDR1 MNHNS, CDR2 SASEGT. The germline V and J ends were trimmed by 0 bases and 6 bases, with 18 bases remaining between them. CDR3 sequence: CASSEARAGTRINEQFF. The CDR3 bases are TGTGCCAGCAGTGAAGCGCGTGCGGGCACTAGAATCAATGAGCAGTTCTTC.

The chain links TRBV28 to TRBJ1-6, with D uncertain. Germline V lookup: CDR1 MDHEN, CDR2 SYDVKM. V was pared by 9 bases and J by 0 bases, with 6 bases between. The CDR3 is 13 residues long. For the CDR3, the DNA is TGTGCCAGTCTAAGCTCCTATAATTCACCCCTCCACTTT. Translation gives CASLSSYNSPLHF. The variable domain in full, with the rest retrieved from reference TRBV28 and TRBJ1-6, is DVKVTQSSRYLVKRTGEKVFLECVQDMDHENMFWYRQDPGLGLRLIYFSYDVKMKEKGDIPEGYSVSREKKERFSLILESASTNQTSMYLCASLSSYNSPLHFGNGTRLTVT.

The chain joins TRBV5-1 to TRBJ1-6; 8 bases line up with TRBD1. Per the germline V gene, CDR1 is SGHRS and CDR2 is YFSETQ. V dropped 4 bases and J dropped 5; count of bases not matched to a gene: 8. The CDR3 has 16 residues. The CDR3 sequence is CASSPWTGRDNSPLHF. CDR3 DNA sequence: TGCGCCAGCAGCCCCTGGACAGGGCGGGATAATTCACCCCTCCACTTT.

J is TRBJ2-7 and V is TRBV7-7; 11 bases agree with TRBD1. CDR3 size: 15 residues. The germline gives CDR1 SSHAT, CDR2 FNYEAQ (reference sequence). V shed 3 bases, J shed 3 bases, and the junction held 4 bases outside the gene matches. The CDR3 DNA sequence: TGTGCCAGCAGCTTTGGGACAGGGGGAAGCTACGAGCAGTACTTC. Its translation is CASSFGTGGSYEQYF.

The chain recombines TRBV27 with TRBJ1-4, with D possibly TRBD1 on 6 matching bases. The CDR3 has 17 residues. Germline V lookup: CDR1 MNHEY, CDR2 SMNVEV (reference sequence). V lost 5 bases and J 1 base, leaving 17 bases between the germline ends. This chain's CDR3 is CASSPRGFDGTNEKLFF. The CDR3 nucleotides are TGTGCCAGCAGTCCCAGGGGATTCGATGGAACTAATGAAAAACTGTTTTTT.

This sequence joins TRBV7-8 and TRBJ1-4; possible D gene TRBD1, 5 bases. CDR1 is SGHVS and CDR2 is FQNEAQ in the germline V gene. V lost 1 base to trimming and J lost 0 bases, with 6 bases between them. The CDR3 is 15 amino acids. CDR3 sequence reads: CASSLVTATNEKLFF. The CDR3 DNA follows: TGTGCCAGCAGCTTAGTGACAGCAACTAATGAAAAACTGTTTTTT. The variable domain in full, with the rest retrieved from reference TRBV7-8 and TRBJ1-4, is GAGVSQSPRYKVAKRGQDVALRCDPISGHVSLFWYQQALGQGPEFLTYFQNEAQLDKSGLPSDRFFAERPEGSVSTLKIQRTQQEDSAVYLCASSLVTATNEKLFFGSGTQLSVL.

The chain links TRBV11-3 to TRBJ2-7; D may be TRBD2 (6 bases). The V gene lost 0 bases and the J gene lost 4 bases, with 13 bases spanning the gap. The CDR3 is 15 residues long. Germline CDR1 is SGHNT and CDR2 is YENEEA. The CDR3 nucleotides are TGTGCCAGCAGCTTAGATAGCGGAGAAGAGTACGAGCAGTACTTC. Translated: CASSLDSGEEYEQYF.

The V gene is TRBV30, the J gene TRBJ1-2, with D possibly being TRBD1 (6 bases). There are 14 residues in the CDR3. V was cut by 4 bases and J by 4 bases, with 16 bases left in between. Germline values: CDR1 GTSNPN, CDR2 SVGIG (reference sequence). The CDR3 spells CAWTEQGVGYGYTF. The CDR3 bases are TGTGCCTGGACCGAACAGGGTGTTGGCTATGGCTACACCTTC.

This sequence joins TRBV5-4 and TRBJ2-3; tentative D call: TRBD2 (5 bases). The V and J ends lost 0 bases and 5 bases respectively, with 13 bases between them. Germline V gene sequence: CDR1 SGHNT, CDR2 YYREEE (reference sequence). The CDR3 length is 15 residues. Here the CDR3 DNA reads TGTGCCAGCAGCTTGGCCGGGGTGGCCGGAGATACGCAGTATTTT. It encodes CASSLAGVAGDTQYF.